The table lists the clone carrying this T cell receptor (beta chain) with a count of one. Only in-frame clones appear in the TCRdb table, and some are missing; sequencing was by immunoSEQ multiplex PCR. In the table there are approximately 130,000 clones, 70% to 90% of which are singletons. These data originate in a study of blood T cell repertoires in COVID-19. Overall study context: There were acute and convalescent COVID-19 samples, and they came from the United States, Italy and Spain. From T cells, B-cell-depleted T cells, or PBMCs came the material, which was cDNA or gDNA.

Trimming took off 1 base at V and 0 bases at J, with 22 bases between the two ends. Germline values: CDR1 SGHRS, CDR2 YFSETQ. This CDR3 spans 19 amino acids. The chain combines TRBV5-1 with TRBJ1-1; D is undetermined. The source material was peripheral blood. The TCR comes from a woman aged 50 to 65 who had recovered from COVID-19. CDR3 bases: TGCGCCAGCAGCTTGTCCCCACCACGGGGTCCCTTTATGAACACTGAAGCTTTCTTT. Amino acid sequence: CASSLSPPRGPFMNTEAFF.